This passage covers 21 T cell receptor beta chains from one sample sequenced in a study of CD8 T cells in Susac syndrome. cDNA came from around 0.5 to 1 ug RNA primed by random hexamers. From the immunoSEQ multiplex PCR reads, TCRdb called clonotypes with MiXCR, one entry per CDR3 protein. The table includes 150,000 to 200,000 distinct CDR3 sequences, approximately 92% detected once. The sequencing sample was made of CD4+ T cells from PBMCs. The receptor set was obtained from a human donor in good health.

The chain links TRBV6-5 to TRBJ1-1; 7 positions match TRBD1. Trimming removed 7 bases from V and 1 base from J; junction bases left unmatched: 3. Germline CDR1 and CDR2: MNHEY and SVGAGI. The CDR3 is 13 residues long. The CDR3 DNA follows: TGTGCCAGCACCGGACAGGCGAACACTGAAGCTTTCTTT. Its protein is CASTGQANTEAFF.

This clonotype came up once. The V and J genes are TRBV5-1 and TRBJ2-2; 10 nucleotides line up with TRBD1. V trimming: 4 bases; J trimming: 8 bases; junction bases outside the gene matches: 11. The CDR3 is made up of 16 amino acids. The germline V gene encodes CDR1 SGHRS and CDR2 YFSETQ. CDR3 DNA sequence: TGCGCCAGCAGCCTAACCCCGACAGGGGGCGGAGGGGAGCTGTTTTTT. Protein: CASSLTPTGGGGELFF.

The CDR3 sequence is CSARPGTVEGKLFF. The CDR3, as DNA: TGCAGCGCTAGGCCCGGGACGGTTGAAGGAAAACTGTTTTTT. V and J are TRBV29-1 and TRBJ1-4; a possible D gene is TRBD1 (5 bases). Per the germline V gene, CDR1 is SQVTM and CDR2 is ANQGSEA. Trimming cost V 7 bases and J 10 bases, with 22 bases left between them. The CDR3 contains 14 residues.

The chain is built from TRBV18 and TRBJ2-3; D remains ambiguous. The germline V gene encodes CDR1 KGHSH and CDR2 LQKENI. The CDR3 loop spans 14 amino acids. V lost 3 bases and J 0 bases, leaving 7 bases between the germline ends. The CDR3: CASSPDRSTDTQYF. The CDR3 DNA follows: TGTGCCAGCTCACCGGACCGTAGCACAGATACGCAGTATTTT.

This clonotype showed up just once. The gene calls are TRBV29-1 and TRBJ1-2; maybe TRBD1 (6 bases). Trimming cost V 4 bases and J 3 bases, with 9 bases left between them. This CDR3 has 12 residues. Per the germline V gene, CDR1 is SQVTM and CDR2 is ANQGSEA. CDR3: CSVGQEDYGYTF. The CDR3 DNA sequence: TGCAGCGTTGGACAGGAGGACTATGGCTACACCTTC.

This chain uses TRBV19 with TRBJ1-2; D is undetermined. CDR3 length equals 13 residues. CDR1 is LNHDA, CDR2 SQIVND, per germline (reference sequence). V gave up 3 bases and J gave up 6 bases, with 11 bases separating them. The CDR3 sequence is CASSIIGGNGYTF. CDR3 sequence (DNA): TGTGCCAGTAGTATTATTGGAGGGAATGGCTACACCTTC. The complete variable domain, with remaining parts taken from reference TRBV19 and TRBJ1-2, reads DGGITQSPKYLFRKEGQNVTLSCEQNLNHDAMYWYRQDPGQGLRLIYYSQIVNDFQKGDIAEGYSVSREKKESFPLTVTSAQKNPTAFYLCASSIIGGNGYTFGSGTRLTVV.

The chain recombines TRBV5-6 with TRBJ1-6; no reliable D call. Germline CDR1 is SGHDT and CDR2 is YYEEEE. The CDR3 covers 16 residues. Between the trimmed V and J ends, which lost 2 bases and 5 bases, there was a span of 14 bases. The CDR3 spells CASSFGSGWNNSPLHF. For the CDR3, the DNA is TGTGCCAGCAGCTTTGGGAGTGGTTGGAATAATTCACCCCTCCACTTT. Looking up the rest from reference TRBV5-6 and TRBJ1-6 gives the full variable domain: DAGVTQSPTHLIKTRGQQVTLRCSPKSGHDTVSWYQQALGQGPQFIFQYYEEEERQRGNFPDRFSGHQFPNYSSELNVNALLLGDSALYLCASSFGSGWNNSPLHFGNGTRLTVT.

The chain recombines TRBV14 with TRBJ2-5, with D possibly TRBD2 on 6 matching bases. Trimming took 2 bases from V and 2 from J, leaving 15 bases between them. Looked up from germline, CDR1 is SGHDN and CDR2 is FVKESK. This CDR3 comprises 16 residues. The DNA of the CDR3 is TGTGCCAGCAGCCAACACGGCGGGGCGCTACAAGAGACCCAGTACTTC. Amino acids: CASSQHGGALQETQYF.

This chain joins TRBV29-1 and TRBJ2-3; D remains unclear. From germline, CDR1 is SQVTM and CDR2 ANQGSEA. CDR3 size: 12 residues. Deletions cut 4 bases from V and 2 bases from J, with 7 bases between. The CDR3 DNA is TGCAGCGTTGGGAGAGTCACAGATACGCAGTATTTT. Translating it yields CSVGRVTDTQYF.

The rearrangement links TRBV6-1 to TRBJ2-3; D is uncertain. The CDR3 runs 12 residues. Between the trimmed V and J ends, which lost 6 bases and 2 bases, there was a span of 6 bases. CDR1 is MNHNS, CDR2 SASEGT, per germline. CDR3 DNA sequence: TGTGCCAGCAGGTACAACACAGATACGCAGTATTTT. Translating gives CASRYNTDTQYF.

The chain has TRBV29-1 and TRBJ1-4; 7 bases fit TRBD1. The CDR3 extends over 12 amino acids. The V gene's germline CDR1 is SQVTM and CDR2 ANQGSEA. The V and J ends lost 7 bases and 5 bases, in that order; junction bases with no gene match: 4. The CDR3 loop is CSAGQDNEKLFF. The CDR3 DNA sequence: TGCAGCGCCGGACAGGACAATGAAAAACTGTTTTTT.

The chain carries TRBV5-4 and TRBJ2-7; D might be TRBD2 (5 bases). V was cut by 0 bases and J by 7 bases, with 14 bases left in between. The CDR3 is 14 amino acids. Germline CDR1 reads SGHNT; CDR2 reads YYREEE (reference sequence). The CDR3 reads CASSLGGNSGEQYF. The CDR3, as DNA: TGTGCCAGCAGCTTGGGAGGGAATTCGGGGGAGCAGTACTTC.

The chain combines TRBV3-1 with TRBJ2-3; 10 bases map to TRBD2. This CDR3 region has 17 residues. The junction had 8 bases not matched to a gene; V was cut back by 0 bases and J by 5 bases. CDR1 and CDR2 (germline): LGHDT, YNNKEL (reference sequence). CDR3 sequence: CASSQESRLAGEDTQYF. The CDR3 DNA is TGTGCCAGCAGCCAAGAGAGTCGGCTAGCGGGGGAAGATACGCAGTATTTT.

V gene TRBV10-3 combines with J gene TRBJ2-7; TRBD2 aligns across 14 bases. From germline, CDR1 is ENHRY and CDR2 SYGVKD. The trim removed 10 bases at V and 5 bases at J, leaving 13 bases unmatched. There are 16 residues in the CDR3. The CDR3 loop is CASRTSGGILINEQYF. CDR3 coding DNA: TGTGCCAGCAGGACTAGCGGGGGGATACTGATTAACGAGCAGTACTTC.

The chain carries TRBV2 and TRBJ2-7; 12 nucleotides line up with TRBD2. The germline CDR1 and CDR2 sequences are SNHLY and FYNNEI. This CDR3 region has 15 residues. With 4 bases clipped from V and 4 bases from J, the junction kept 5 bases outside the gene matches. The CDR3 DNA is TGTGCCAGCAGTGCTAGCGGGGGGGCCCGGTACGAGCAGTACTTC. Translating it yields CASSASGGARYEQYF. Full variable domain (remainder filled in from reference TRBV2 and TRBJ2-7): EPEVTQTPSHQVTQMGQEVILRCVPISNHLYFYWYRQILGQKVEFLVSFYNNEISEKSEIFDDQFSVERPDGSNFTLKIRSTKLEDSAMYFCASSASGGARYEQYFGPGTRLTVT.

The chain recombines TRBV5-1 with TRBJ1-1; no firm D call. V was pared by 0 bases and J by 2 bases, with 17 bases between. The germline CDR1 and CDR2 sequences are SGHRS and YFSETQ. The CDR3 covers 17 residues. The CDR3 loop reads CASSLGVGLGLNTEAFF. The CDR3 DNA sequence: TGCGCCAGCAGCTTGGGGGTTGGTTTAGGACTCAACACTGAAGCTTTCTTT. The whole variable domain, remainder taken from reference TRBV5-1 and TRBJ1-1, is KAGVTQTPRYLIKTRGQQVTLSCSPISGHRSVSWYQQTPGQGLQFLFEYFSETQRNKGNFPGRFSGRQFSNSRSEMNVSTLELGDSALYLCASSLGVGLGLNTEAFFGQGTRLTVV.

The chain uses TRBV15 and TRBJ2-7; 10 nucleotides agree with TRBD1. Germline CDR1 reads LNHNV; CDR2 reads YYDKDF (reference sequence). The V segment lost 1 base and the J segment 9 bases; nucleotides outside the gene matches: 6. The CDR3 runs to 14 residues. CDR3 in DNA: TGTGCCACCAGCAGAGCCGGGACAGGGGCCGCGCAGTACTTC. Translated, it gives CATSRAGTGAAQYF.

V gene TRBV6-6 combines with J gene TRBJ2-7, with TRBD1 matching 7 bases. Germline CDR1 MNHNY, CDR2 SVGAGI (reference sequence). V trimming: 2 bases; J trimming: 3 bases; junction bases outside the gene matches: 4. The CDR3 spans 14 residues. CDR3 protein: CASSYEDRSYEQYF. CDR3 coding DNA: TGTGCCAGCAGTTACGAGGACAGGAGCTACGAGCAGTACTTC.

V usage is TRBV7-9 and J usage is TRBJ1-3, with a tentative D call TRBD1 (6 bases). The CDR3 is 15 residues long. Germline V gene sequence: CDR1 SEHNR, CDR2 FQNEAQ (reference sequence). V lost 5 bases to trimming and J lost 4 bases, with 15 bases between them. CDR3 protein: CASSPPGRGGNTIYF. The CDR3 bases are TGTGCCAGCAGCCCCCCCGGCAGGGGAGGAAACACCATATATTTT.

This clonotype was detected once. V and J are TRBV7-2 and TRBJ1-5; TRBD1 is a possible D gene (5 bases). V lost 2 bases, J lost 5 bases, and 7 bases lay in between. The V gene's germline CDR1 is SGHTA and CDR2 FQGNSA. The CDR3 covers 13 residues. The CDR3 region has the DNA TGTGCCAGCAGCTTACGGGACCATCAGCCCCAGCATTTT. Encoded protein: CASSLRDHQPQHF.

The chain couples TRBV30 to TRBJ1-5, with unresolved D. CDR1 is GTSNPN, CDR2 SVGIG, per germline (reference sequence). The CDR3 consists of 12 residues. Between the trimmed V and J ends, which lost 2 bases and 7 bases, there was a span of 9 bases. The chain's CDR3 is CAWSSMGQPQHF. CDR3 nucleotides: TGTGCCTGGAGTTCAATGGGGCAGCCCCAGCATTTT.